This T cell receptor (beta chain) was recorded in a study of T cell repertoires in cytomegalovirus infection. Study details: TCR beta signatures that were public indicated CMV infection and matching HLA type. Study-level findings and limits: HLA-C-restricted, CMV-specific TCR beta clonotypes were dominant ex vivo. Using cumulative public TCR beta family frequency, the authors identified those who carried CMV together with the relevant HLA.

MiXCR, run by TCRdb on the reads, gives a single entry per CDR3 protein. The data hold approximately 700,000 distinct CDR3 sequences, with approximately 34% observed a single time. Unmatched junction bases numbered 10, after V lost 3 bases and J lost 6 bases. The germline V gene encodes CDR1 LGHNA and CDR2 YNFKEQ. The CDR3 spans 15 residues. There are a few counts of this clonotype. Its matching antigen is unknown. The sequenced sample consisted of PBMCs. The sequence was collected from a human donor in good health (CMV status not recorded). Some clones in this sample may be carry-over from other donors' samples. V gene TRBV4-2 combines with J gene TRBJ2-7; TRBD1 agrees at 8 bases. The CDR3 region is CASSHERGQVGEQYF. The CDR3 DNA is TGTGCCAGCAGCCACGAGAGGGGACAGGTAGGCGAGCAGTACTTC.